This T cell receptor beta chain was identified during a study of OX40 agonist ivuxolimab in advanced cancers. Systemic immunosuppression or a history of autoimmune disease excluded patients. About this clone itself: The target antigen is unknown.

Assay used: immunoSEQ multiplex PCR; TCRdb lists only in-frame clones, some missing. The data contain 65,000 or so clones, approximately 80% of them singletons. Germline V gives CDR1 SGHAT, CDR2 FQNNGV. The CDR3 is 14 amino acids. With V trimmed by 4 bases and J by 2 bases, 5 bases remained unmatched. Broader study findings: CD4+ and CD8+ T cells in blood underwent clonal expansion by week 6 at 0.1 to 3.0 mg/kg. More expanded clones were seen, on average, in CD8+ T cells than in CD4+.

The chain has TRBV11-2 and TRBJ2-7, with 7 bases matching TRBD1. The sequencing here drew on CD4+ or CD8+ T cells sorted from blood, taken in a trial of the OX40 agonist ivuxolimab. This receptor was obtained from an adult with an advanced solid tumor such as melanoma, head and neck, liver or kidney cancer. CDR3 nucleotide sequence: TGTGCCAGCAGCTCTTACAGGGGAACCTACGAGCAGTACTTC. Translating gives CASSSYRGTYEQYF.